This T cell receptor beta chain is drawn from a study of shared clonotypes between healthy human individuals (dated by TCRdb to about 2020). About the study as a whole: A few men and a couple of women, aged 18 to 49 years, made up the cohort. Leukapheresis yielded between about 0.94 and 8.9 billion PBMCs per donor. To increase sequencing depth and limit assay-specific biases, different laboratories used diverse techniques to prepare libraries and sequence TCR repertoires. Per donor, three plates each were used for CD4 naive and CD4 memory, two for CD8 naive, and one for CD8 memory. Blood TCR repertoires of five healthy adults were deeply sequenced to estimate repertoire size and the extent of clonotype sharing between individuals. General findings and caveats noted by the study authors: Naive subsets generally had larger estimated clonotype richness than memory subsets. Compared with non-shared clonotypes, clonotypes shared by all four sorted-subset donors had higher generation probabilities. Based on pairwise subsampling, the degree of clonotype sharing among donors was expected to be affected by sequencing depth. Because the study included only a small number of donors, the genetic and exposure-history diversity represented was limited. Incomplete sequencing was indicated by rarefaction of sorted-subset datasets, despite the large sequencing depth. When a handful of donors were compared, the shared fraction of clonotypes was around 5% for naive CD4, roughly 3.3% for naive CD8, about 2.4% for memory CD4, and 0.35% to 0.4% for memory CD8. Sampling was restricted to blood, and TCR repertoires in tissue are likely to differ from TCR repertoires in blood.

Using the deep immunoSEQ assay, TCR CDR3 regions were amplified from genomic DNA by multiplex PCR. For each cell subset, the extracted genomic DNA was distributed evenly across all wells of several immunoSEQ 96-well plates, and each plate served as one replicate. For sorted subsets, about 210 ng of genomic DNA, equivalent to tens of thousands of T cell genomes, went into each replicate PCR. Purified libraries were quantified with a Qubit 3.0 fluorometer, sized on a Bioanalyzer 2100, and re-quantified with the KAPA Library Quantification kit. Every immunoSEQ 96-well plate was sequenced on a dedicated single-read 150-cycle Illumina NextSeq 550 flow cell. Per the original workflow: Because the immunoSEQ output included only junctional sequences and no quality scores, the filtering could not be the same as the filtering used for full-length reads. To assign V/J genes and CDR3, sequences were annotated against IMGT germline references using PyIR, a Python wrapper for IgBLAST v1.9. Reads were removed for weak V/J assignments (E-value above 1e-6), missing CDR3, stop codons, out-of-frame junctions, or ambiguous translated residues. V3J clonotypes were defined as sequences sharing the same inferred V gene, J gene, and CDR3 amino acid sequence. The percentage overlap between two repertoires was calculated by dividing the number of shared unique clonotypes by the size of the smaller repertoire. Repertoire richness was assessed with RTK rarefaction, the Chao1 estimator, and Recon v2.1 estimates of unobserved clonotypes. OLGA was used to compute generation probabilities for all TCRbeta clonotypes that the gDNA method yielded from a few donors. In TCRdb, the immuneACCESS table is reduced to in-frame sequences with V and J assigned. These tables do not hold every clone; where another copy was compared, an unresolved V gene accounts for under half, and the others remain unexplained. V and J calls and clone size are those listed in that table; D and trimming were worked out from the DNA. This sample lists more than 1,200,000 clones; about 98.5% were detected once. Approximately 0.38% of the sample comes from the top ten.

For this clone: It has no known antigen specificity. One base away there is no much larger clone; base qualities are not given. Other DNA sequences in this sample translate to the same CDR3.

Healthy HIV-negative adults with no recently reported acute infections or vaccinations were included as donors. Only Caucasian adults living in Nashville, Tennessee, USA were represented among the donors. CD4+ T cells were enriched by magnetic negative selection, after which naive cells were positively selected on CD45RA and the negative fraction was taken as the memory subset. Blood was collected by leukapheresis, and PBMCs were isolated by Ficoll-Histopaque density gradient centrifugation and then cryopreserved in liquid nitrogen vapor phase. Purity and quantity of every magnetically sorted T cell population were checked by analytical flow cytometry. From each sorted fraction, genomic DNA was isolated and quantified by UV absorbance on a Nanodrop 2000c. Sequencing was done on a sample of naive CD4+ T cells sorted from blood. The cell subset or site label, read with the paper, signifies: CD45RA+ positively selected. This TCR came from a man aged 25 to 45 in good health.

The CDR3 sequence is CASSPYTGELFF. The DNA is TGTGCCAGCAGTCCATACACCGGGGAGCTGTTTTTT. The V gene is TRBV27 and the J gene is TRBJ2-2; the D segment cannot be called with confidence. The germline V gene encodes CDR1 MNHEY and CDR2 SMNVEV (reference sequence). The junction shows trimming of 5 bases on V and 3 bases on J, plus 4 bases between the germline ends. The CDR3 spans 12 residues, from the cysteine through the phenylalanine. Only the CDR3 part of the read is kept: 36 bases, read in frame from the first base.